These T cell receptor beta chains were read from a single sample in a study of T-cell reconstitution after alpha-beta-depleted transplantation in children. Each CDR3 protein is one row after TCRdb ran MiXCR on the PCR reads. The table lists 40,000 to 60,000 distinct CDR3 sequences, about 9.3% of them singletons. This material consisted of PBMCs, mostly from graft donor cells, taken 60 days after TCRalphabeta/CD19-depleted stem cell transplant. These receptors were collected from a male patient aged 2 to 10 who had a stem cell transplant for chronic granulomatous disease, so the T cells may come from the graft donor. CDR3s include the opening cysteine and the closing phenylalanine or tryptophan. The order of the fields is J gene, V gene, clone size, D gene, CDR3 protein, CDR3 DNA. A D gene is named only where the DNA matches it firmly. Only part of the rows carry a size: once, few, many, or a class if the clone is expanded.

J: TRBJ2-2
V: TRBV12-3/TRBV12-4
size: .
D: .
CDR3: CATSFAGELFF
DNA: TGTGCCACCTCATTCGCCGGGGAGCTGTTTTTT

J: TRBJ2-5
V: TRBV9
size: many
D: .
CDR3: CASSIGTVQETQYF
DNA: TGTGCCAGCAGCATCGGGACCGTCCAAGAGACCCAGTACTTC

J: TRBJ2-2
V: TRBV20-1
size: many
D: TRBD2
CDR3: CSARAYGTSGRAGELFF
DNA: TGCAGTGCTAGAGCCTACGGGACTAGCGGGAGGGCCGGGGAGCTGTTTTTT

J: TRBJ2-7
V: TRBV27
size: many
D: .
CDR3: CASGAVPYEQYF
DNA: TGTGCCAGCGGGGCAGTTCCTTACGAGCAGTACTTC

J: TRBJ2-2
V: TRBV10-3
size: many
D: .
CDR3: CAITAGLTGELFF
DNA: TGTGCCATCACGGCGGGACTCACCGGGGAGCTGTTTTTT

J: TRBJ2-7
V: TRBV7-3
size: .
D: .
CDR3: CASSPRKGHSYEQYF
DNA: TGTGCCAGCAGCCCCCGTAAGGGTCATTCCTACGAGCAGTACTTC

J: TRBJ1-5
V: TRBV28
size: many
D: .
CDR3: CASSKLFNQPQHF
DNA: TGTGCCAGCAGTAAGTTATTTAATCAGCCCCAGCATTTT

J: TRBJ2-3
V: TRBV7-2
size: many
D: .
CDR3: CASSFLGGTDTQYF
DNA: TGTGCCAGCAGCTTTTTGGGCGGCACAGATACGCAGTATTTT

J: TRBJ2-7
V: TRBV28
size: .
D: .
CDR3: CAARDRSSYEQYF
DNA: TGTGCCGCCCGGGACCGTAGTTCCTACGAGCAGTACTTC

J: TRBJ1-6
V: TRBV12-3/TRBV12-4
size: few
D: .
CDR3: CTCSFAGLRLGNNSPLHF
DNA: TGTACCTGCAGTTTCGCGGGGCTCAGGCTGGGGAATAATTCACCCCTCCACTTT

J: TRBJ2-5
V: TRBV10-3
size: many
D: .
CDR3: CAIRSRADQETQYF
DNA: TGTGCCATCAGGTCGCGGGCAGACCAAGAGACCCAGTACTTC

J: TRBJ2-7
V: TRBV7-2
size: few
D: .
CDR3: CASSQMGGPTPGEQYF
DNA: TGTGCCAGCAGCCAAATGGGGGGTCCTACTCCCGGCGAGCAGTACTTC

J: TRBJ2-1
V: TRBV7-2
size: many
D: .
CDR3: CASSPILDEQFF
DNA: TGTGCCAGCAGCCCTATCTTGGATGAGCAGTTCTTC

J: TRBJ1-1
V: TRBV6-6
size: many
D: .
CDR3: CASSYEVRPEAFF
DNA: TGTGCCAGCAGTTATGAGGTACGGCCTGAAGCTTTCTTT

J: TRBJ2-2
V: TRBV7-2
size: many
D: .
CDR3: CASSPPRGRNTGELFF
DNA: TGTGCCAGCAGCCCCCCCCGGGGTAGGAACACCGGGGAGCTGTTTTTT

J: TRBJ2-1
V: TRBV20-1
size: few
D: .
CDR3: CSARRSGNEQFF
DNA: TGCAGTGCTAGGAGGTCCGGCAATGAGCAGTTCTTC

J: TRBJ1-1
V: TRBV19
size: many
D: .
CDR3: CASSIHGAPNTEAFF
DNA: TGTGCCAGTAGTATCCATGGGGCACCGAACACTGAAGCTTTCTTT

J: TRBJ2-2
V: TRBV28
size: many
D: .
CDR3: CAGSLGGIGNTGELFF
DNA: TGTGCCGGCAGTTTAGGAGGAATCGGAAACACCGGGGAGCTGTTTTTT

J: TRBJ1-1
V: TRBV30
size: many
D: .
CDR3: CAWRPGLNTEALF
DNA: TGTGCCTGGAGGCCGGGACTGAACACTGAAGCCCTCTTT

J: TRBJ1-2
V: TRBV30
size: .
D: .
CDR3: CAWAPAGRDNYGYTF
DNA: TGTGCCTGGGCTCCCGCGGGCAGGGATAACTATGGCTACACCTTC

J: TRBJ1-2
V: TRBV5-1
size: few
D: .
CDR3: CASSSTEGRTAYGYTF
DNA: TGCGCCAGCAGCTCCACTGAAGGCAGGACCGCGTATGGCTACACCTTC

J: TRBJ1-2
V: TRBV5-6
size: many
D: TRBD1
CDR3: CASSPQGQGRYYGYTF
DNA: TGTGCCAGCAGCCCCCAGGGACAGGGCCGGTACTATGGCTACACCTTC

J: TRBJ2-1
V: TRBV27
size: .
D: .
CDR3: CASSPGSSSYNEQFF
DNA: TGTGCCAGCAGTCCGGGATCTAGCTCCTACAATGAGCAGTTCTTC

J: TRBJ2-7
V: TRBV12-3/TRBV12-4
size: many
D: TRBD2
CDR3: CASSSETSGRAFEQYF
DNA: TGTGCCAGCAGTTCCGAGACTAGCGGGAGGGCCTTCGAGCAGTACTTC

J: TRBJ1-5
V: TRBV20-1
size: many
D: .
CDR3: CSARDRVEQPQHF
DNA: TGCAGTGCTAGAGACAGGGTGGAGCAGCCCCAGCATTTT

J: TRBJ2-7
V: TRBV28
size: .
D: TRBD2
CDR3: CASSRGGTITSYEQYF
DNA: TGTGCCAGCAGCCGCGGGGGGACCATCACATCCTACGAGCAGTACTTC

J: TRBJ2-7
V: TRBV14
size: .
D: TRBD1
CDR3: CASSQVGGATYEQYF
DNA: TGTGCCAGCAGCCAAGTAGGGGGCGCGACCTACGAGCAGTACTTC

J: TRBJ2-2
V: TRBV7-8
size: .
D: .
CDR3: CVVGGRRDTGELFF
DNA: TGTGTGGTAGGGGGAAGGCGGGACACCGGGGAGCTGTTTTTT

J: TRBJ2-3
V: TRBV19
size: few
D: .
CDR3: CASSISGTDTQYF
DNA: TGTGCCAGTAGTATCAGTGGCACAGATACGCAGTATTTT

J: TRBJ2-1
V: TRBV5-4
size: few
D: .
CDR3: CASSPSTGTGSGEQFF
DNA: TGTGCCAGCAGCCCCTCCACCGGGACTGGGTCCGGTGAGCAGTTCTTC

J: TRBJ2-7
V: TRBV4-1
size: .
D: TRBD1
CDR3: CASSQSDRDPVAQYF
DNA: TGCGCCAGCAGCCAATCTGACAGGGACCCCGTGGCGCAGTACTTC

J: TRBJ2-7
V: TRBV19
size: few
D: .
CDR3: CASTAANYEQYF
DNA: TGTGCCAGTACCGCAGCTAACTACGAGCAGTACTTC

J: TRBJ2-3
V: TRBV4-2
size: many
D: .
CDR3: CASSQEGGHLLTDTQYF
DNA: TGTGCCAGCAGCCAAGAAGGGGGACATCTCCTTACAGATACGCAGTATTTT

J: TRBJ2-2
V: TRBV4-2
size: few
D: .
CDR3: CASSQARGVTGELFF
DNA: TGTGCCAGCAGCCAAGCAAGGGGGGTCACCGGGGAGCTGTTTTTT

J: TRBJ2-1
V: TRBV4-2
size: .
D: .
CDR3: CASSQDIREPYNEQFF
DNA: TGTGCCAGCAGCCAAGATATCCGGGAGCCCTACAATGAGCAGTTCTTC

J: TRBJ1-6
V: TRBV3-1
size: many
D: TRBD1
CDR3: CASSRQGVYNSPLHF
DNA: TGTGCCAGCAGCCGACAGGGGGTTTATAATTCACCCCTCCACTTT

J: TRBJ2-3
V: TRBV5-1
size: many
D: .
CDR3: CASSLAGKFTDTQYF
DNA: TGCGCCAGCAGCTTGGCCGGAAAGTTCACAGATACGCAGTATTTT

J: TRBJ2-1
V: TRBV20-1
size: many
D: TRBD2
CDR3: CSASRGTSGTTEQFF
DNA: TGCAGTGCTAGTAGGGGGACTAGCGGTACTACTGAGCAGTTCTTC

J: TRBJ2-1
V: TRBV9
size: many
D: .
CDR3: CASSEQPSSYNEQFF
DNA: TGTGCCAGCAGCGAACAGCCGAGCTCCTACAATGAGCAGTTCTTC

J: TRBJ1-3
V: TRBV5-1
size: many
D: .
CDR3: CASSLDFSISGNTIYF
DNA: TGCGCCAGCAGCTTAGACTTCTCTATCTCTGGAAACACCATATATTTT

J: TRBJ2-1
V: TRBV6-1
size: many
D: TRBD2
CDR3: CASTAGTSLYNEQFF
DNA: TGTGCCAGCACGGCAGGGACTAGCCTATACAATGAGCAGTTCTTC

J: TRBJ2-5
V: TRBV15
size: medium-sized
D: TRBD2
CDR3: CATSYIAGETQYF
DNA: TGTGCCACCAGCTATATAGCGGGAGAGACCCAGTACTTC

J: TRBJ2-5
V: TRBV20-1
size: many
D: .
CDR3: CSASGETQYF
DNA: TGCAGTGCTAGCGGAGAGACCCAGTACTTC